This T cell receptor beta chain was observed in a study of shared clonotypes between healthy human individuals. The V end was cut by 2 bases, the J end by 1 base, with 15 bases between. Germline V gene data show CDR1 as MNHEY and CDR2 as SMNVEV (reference sequence). The CDR3 sequence is 16 residues long. Libraries were prepared by immunoSEQ multiplex PCR; TCRdb keeps only in-frame clonotypes and omits some of them. The table includes a few hundred thousand clones, 77% detected once. About this clone: This may be a read error, as it is one base from a much larger clone. The sample contains more than one DNA sequence encoding this CDR3.

What was sequenced was PBMCs. The chain recombines TRBV27 with TRBJ2-7; D is unclear. The sequence derives from a middle-aged woman in good health. Some clones in this sample may be carry-over from other donors' samples. DNA for the CDR3: TGTGCCAGCAGTTTACCGCCCTTCAGAAGTTCCTACGAGCAGTACTTC. Its translation: CASSLPPFRSSYEQYF.